This T cell receptor beta chain was sequenced in a study of OX40 agonist ivuxolimab in advanced cancers. At the level of the whole study: Ivuxolimab was a fully human IgG2 agonistic monoclonal antibody targeting the costimulatory receptor OX40 (CD134). Intravenous ivuxolimab was administered to patients every 2 weeks at six dose levels: 0.01, 0.1, 0.3, 1.5, 3 and 10 mg/kg. Among the approximately 54 dose-escalation patients, approximately 20 had hepatocellular carcinoma, about 15 melanoma, 9 renal cell carcinoma and 9 head and neck cancer. A male proportion of almost 85% and a mean age of 60 years, ranging from about 20 to 79, were recorded for the dose-escalation cohort. Prior anti-PD-1, anti-PD-L1 or anti-CTLA-4 therapy was permitted, and checkpoint inhibitors had been received by less than 45% of dose-escalation patients. Partial responses occurred in three dose-escalation patients: two with cutaneous melanoma and one with hepatocellular carcinoma. The point of sequencing TCRbeta in the periphery was to test whether ivuxolimab changed TCR sequence diversity and drove clonal T-cell expansion. The paper reports the monotherapy dose-escalation portion (N of about 54 patients) of the phase I ivuxolimab trial. What the authors observed across the whole study: At doses from 0.1 to 3.0 mg/kg, clonal expansion was seen in both CD4+ and CD8+ blood T cells between baseline and week 6. On average, CD8+ T cells showed more expanded clones than CD4+ T cells after ivuxolimab. In the 0.1-3.0 mg/kg groups, partial responders had among the lowest normalized peripheral clonal expansion, particularly in CD8+ T cells. Low levels of normalized T-cell clonal expansion were also shown by some nonresponding patients. Antigen specificity was not determined for the clonally expanded peripheral T cells.

CDR1 and CDR2, per the germline V gene (reference sequence), are LNHDA and SQIVND. There are 14 amino acids in the CDR3, from cysteine to phenylalanine inclusive. The kept DNA is CDR3 alone, 42 bases in frame from the first base. V is clipped by 3 bases and J by 4 bases, and the sequence between their germline boundaries is 11 bases long. Concerning this clone itself: Its binding antigen is unknown. The input lacks base qualities; no much larger clone sits a single base away.

Patients with a history of autoimmune disease or receiving systemic immunosuppression were excluded from the trial. Peripheral blood for TCR sequencing was drawn from every dose cohort at baseline, at cycle 4 day 1 and at cycle 7 day 1. Samples were obtained from an open-label, multicenter, first-in-human phase I dose-escalation trial of ivuxolimab. Adults with locally advanced or metastatic head and neck squamous cell, hepatocellular, melanoma or renal cell carcinoma were enrolled in the trial. Before TCR sequencing, CD4+ T cells and CD8+ T cells from peripheral blood were sorted into separate populations. For sequencing of the TCRbeta CDR3 region, genomic DNA was extracted from the sorted cells. The immunoSEQ Assay was used for sequencing of TCRbeta CDR3 regions. TCRdb mirrors the immuneACCESS table, restricted to in-frame sequences. Some clones are absent from its copies; in checked studies, under half trace to an unresolved V gene, and the reason for the others is unknown. For this sample there are 100,000 or so clones; approximately 89% appear just once. The ten largest make up 0.16% of the sample.

The V gene is TRBV19 and the J gene is TRBJ2-3; the D gene cannot be named for sure. The clonotype comes from an adult with an advanced solid tumor such as melanoma, head and neck, liver or kidney cancer. The sample in question was CD4+ or CD8+ T cells sorted from blood, obtained in a trial of the OX40 agonist ivuxolimab. The DNA reads TGTGCCAGTAGTATTGGGGTTTCTGCAGATACGCAGTATTTT. This yields the protein CASSIGVSADTQYF.